Following are 17 T cell receptor beta chains from one sample sequenced in a study of CD8+ T cells in alopecia areata. After isolation, RNA underwent reverse transcription to generate cDNA as the sequencing template. The table came from immunoSEQ multiplex PCR; TCRdb's copy has only in-frame clones and leaves some out. The sample records under 350,000 clones, about 62% being singletons. Noted treatment: oral pan-JAK inhibitor, 5-10 mg twice daily. This specimen consisted of CD4+ T cells sorted from blood, obtained at week 24, from a patient treated with tofacitinib. All receptors come from a human donor with alopecia areata.

This clone was counted between two and nine times. The gene calls are TRBV19 and TRBJ1-1; D remains unclear. The CDR3 extends over 15 amino acids. V was clipped by 5 bases and J by 1 base, with 14 bases between them. CDR1 LNHDA and CDR2 SQIVND come from the germline V gene (reference sequence). In DNA, the CDR3 is TGTGCCAGTAGTTTTAGGCAGTTGCCGAACACTGAAGCTTTCTTT. It specifies CASSFRQLPNTEAFF.

The chain has TRBV30 and TRBJ2-1; TRBD1 or TRBD2 may be the D gene (6 bases each). V was trimmed by 2 bases and J by 12 bases, leaving 29 bases between them. The germline gives CDR1 GTSNPN, CDR2 SVGIG (reference sequence). The CDR3 runs to 17 residues. CDR3: CAWSRGALGLGGRGQFF. CDR3 DNA: TGTGCCTGGAGTAGGGGCGCTTTAGGTCTGGGGGGCCGTGGGCAGTTCTTC.

V gene TRBV6-5 combines with J gene TRBJ1-5; 7 bases are shared with TRBD1. The germline V gene encodes CDR1 MNHEY and CDR2 SVGAGI. V was clipped by 6 bases and J by 1 base; unmatched bases: 6. The CDR3 is made up of 15 amino acids. CDR3 amino acids: CASRKTGASNQPQHF. The CDR3 coding sequence is TGTGCCAGCAGGAAAACAGGGGCCAGCAATCAGCCCCAGCATTTT.

This chain connects TRBV29-1 to TRBJ1-1, with unresolved D. Germline V CDR1 and CDR2: SQVTM, ANQGSEA. This CDR3 has 14 amino acids. Trimming took 2 bases from V and 1 from J, leaving 11 bases between them. CDR3 coding DNA: TGCAGCGTTGAAAATCGGGCCGCGAACACTGAAGCTTTCTTT. Residues: CSVENRAANTEAFF.

CDR3 loop: CASSSRGENTEAFF. The CDR3 region has the DNA TGCGCCAGCAGCTCAAGGGGGGAGAACACTGAAGCTTTCTTT. The V gene is TRBV5-1, the J gene TRBJ1-1; a weak D match, TRBD1 (6 bases). Per the germline V gene, CDR1 is SGHRS and CDR2 is YFSETQ. This CDR3 contains 14 residues. V lost 3 bases and J 1 base, leaving 10 bases between the germline ends. The whole variable domain, filled in from reference TRBV5-1 and TRBJ1-1, reads KAGVTQTPRYLIKTRGQQVTLSCSPISGHRSVSWYQQTPGQGLQFLFEYFSETQRNKGNFPGRFSGRQFSNSRSEMNVSTLELGDSALYLCASSSRGENTEAFFGQGTRLTVV.

This clone was seen more than once but under ten times. The V and J genes are TRBV2 and TRBJ2-1; 9 bases align to TRBD2. After removal of 1 base from V and 15 bases from J, the junction contained 10 bases not matched to a gene. The CDR3 covers 14 residues. CDR1 is SNHLY, CDR2 FYNNEI, per germline. CDR3 residues: CASSEGLLAGRLFF. The CDR3 region has the DNA TGTGCCAGCAGTGAAGGACTTCTAGCGGGGCGGCTGTTCTTC. The whole variable domain, remainder taken from reference TRBV2 and TRBJ2-1, is EPEVTQTPSHQVTQMGQEVILRCVPISNHLYFYWYRQILGQKVEFLVSFYNNEISEKSEIFDDQFSVERPDGSNFTLKIRSTKLEDSAMYFCASSEGLLAGRLFFGPGTRLTVL.

Here the CDR3 reads CASGLGVTGELFF. As DNA, the CDR3 is TGTGCCAGCGGATTAGGGGTCACCGGGGAGCTGTTTTTT. J is TRBJ2-2 and V is TRBV6-5; D might be TRBD1 (5 bases). Deletions cut 8 bases from V and 4 bases from J, with 11 bases between. Germline CDR1 reads MNHEY; CDR2 reads SVGAGI. The length of the CDR3 is 13 residues.

The chain combines TRBV28 with TRBJ1-1; the D gene is possibly TRBD1 (6 bases). Germline values: CDR1 MDHEN, CDR2 SYDVKM. CDR3 length: 16 residues. V shed 5 bases and J shed 6 bases, with 22 bases lying between them. CDR3 bases: TGTGCCAGCAGTCCCAGACAGGTCGGTATCTACGCTGAAGCTTTCTTT. It translates to CASSPRQVGIYAEAFF. The variable domain in full, completed from reference TRBV28 and TRBJ1-1, reads DVKVTQSSRYLVKRTGEKVFLECVQDMDHENMFWYRQDPGLGLRLIYFSYDVKMKEKGDIPEGYSVSREKKERFSLILESASTNQTSMYLCASSPRQVGIYAEAFFGQGTRLTVV.

A word on this clone: The same CDR3 is also encoded by other DNA sequences in this sample. The J gene is TRBJ1-1, the V gene TRBV7-2; perhaps TRBD1 as D (6 bases). The CDR3 is 14 amino acids. V was trimmed by 1 base and J by 5 bases, leaving 11 bases between them. CDR1 SGHTA and CDR2 FQGNSA come from the germline V gene. In nucleotides, the CDR3 is TGTGCCAGCAGCTTAGATACAGGGCGAACTGAAGCTTTCTTT. Its protein product is CASSLDTGRTEAFF.

The chain carries TRBV4-1 and TRBJ1-1; 8 nucleotides line up with TRBD1. The germline V gene encodes CDR1 MGHRA and CDR2 YSYEKL. This CDR3 has 15 amino acids. Unmatched junction bases numbered 8, after V lost 1 base and J lost 7 bases. For the CDR3, the DNA is TGCGCCAGCAGCCAAGTCGGACAGGGAGTCCTTGAAGCTTTCTTT. Protein: CASSQVGQGVLEAFF.

This clone was seen only a few times. In nucleotides, the CDR3 is TGTGCCTGGAGTGAAACTAACTATGGCTACACCTTC. It codes for CAWSETNYGYTF. The gene calls are TRBV30 and TRBJ1-2; D remains unclear. The CDR3 length is 12 residues. V lost 1 base to trimming and J lost 0 bases, with 3 bases between them. Germline CDR1 GTSNPN, CDR2 SVGIG (reference sequence).

This chain connects TRBV30 to TRBJ2-6; unclear D gene. The germline V gene encodes CDR1 GTSNPN and CDR2 SVGIG (reference sequence). V lost 3 bases to trimming and J lost 1 base, with 10 bases between them. The CDR3 consists of 15 residues. The CDR3 DNA is TGTGCCTGGAGCCCCCACCGATCTGGGGCCAACGTCCTGACTTTC. It yields the protein CAWSPHRSGANVLTF.

The chain joins TRBV28 to TRBJ1-2, with D maybe TRBD1 (5 bases). Germline CDR1 and CDR2: MDHEN and SYDVKM. The V end lost 5 bases, the J end lost 0 bases, and 22 bases lay between the germline ends. This CDR3 has 18 amino acids. The CDR3 region is CASSIETGTSYPNYGYTF. The CDR3, as DNA: TGTGCCAGCAGTATCGAGACCGGGACTTCCTACCCTAACTATGGCTACACCTTC.

This sequence joins TRBV9 and TRBJ2-7; 7 nucleotides match TRBD1. Germline V CDR1 and CDR2: SGDLS, YYNGEE. Trimming at V came to 0 bases and at J to 3 bases, leaving 3 bases not matched to a gene. This CDR3 comprises 14 residues. The chain's CDR3 is CASSVGTGDYEQYF. The CDR3 nucleotides are TGTGCCAGCAGCGTAGGAACAGGGGACTACGAGCAGTACTTC.

V and J are TRBV7-2 and TRBJ2-1; the D is unclear. This CDR3 comprises 14 residues. Germline assignment: CDR1 SGHTA and CDR2 FQGNSA. Trimming took off 3 bases at V and 5 bases at J, with 11 bases between the two ends. CDR3 nucleotide sequence: TGTGCCAGCAGCTTCTCCGGTGGGGACAATGAGCAGTTCTTC. Amino acids: CASSFSGGDNEQFF.

This clone has just one count. Distinct nucleotide sequences in the sample also encode this CDR3. The V gene is TRBV18, the J gene TRBJ2-3; either TRBD1 or TRBD2 may fit D (5 bases each). This CDR3 region has 13 residues. Trimming stripped 3 bases from V and 1 base from J, with 5 bases between. CDR1 is KGHSH, CDR2 LQKENI, per germline. The CDR3 sequence is CASSPGGTDTQYF. The CDR3 DNA reads TGTGCCAGCTCACCGGGGGGCACAGATACGCAGTATTTT.

This clone was found a few times. This chain links TRBV2 with TRBJ2-2; D uncertain. V lost 6 bases and J 7 bases, leaving 9 bases between the germline ends. The CDR3 runs 12 residues. Germline lookup yields CDR1 SNHLY and CDR2 FYNNEI. Here the CDR3 reads CASRTEFGELFF. CDR3 DNA: TGTGCCAGCAGGACTGAATTCGGGGAGCTGTTTTTT.